This T cell receptor (beta chain) comes out of a study of regulatory T cells in long-lasting Graves disease. Findings and limits, study-wide: Since the sample size was small, accuracy may have been reduced.

Germline-derived CDR1 and CDR2 are SGHKS and YYEKEE (reference sequence). The CDR3 is 15 residues long. Between the trimmed V and J ends, which lost 4 bases and 1 base, there was a span of 14 bases. With respect to this clonotype: Its antigen is as yet unknown.

Construction of TCR beta libraries relied on iRepertoire HTBI primers and on Arm-PCR targeting CDR3 regions. Original processing notes: Across all samples, roughly 62 TRBV segments and around 14 TRBJ segments were identified. Via MiXCR, TCRdb re-called the multiplex PCR reads, giving one row per CDR3 protein. These V and J calls derive from TCRdb rather than the authors' analysis. The sample holds 450,000 to 650,000 distinct CDR3 sequences, approximately 16% seen once. Time point indicated: newly diagnosed GD, antithyroid drugs for less than 3 months. There was RNA extracted from PBMCs, and the TCR library was made from it. These same records also appear under a second study, on T cells in Graves' hyperthyroidism and ophthalmopathy.

This TCR was recovered from a middle-aged woman with Graves disease. The specimen comprised peripheral blood mononuclear cells (PBMCs), sampled at new diagnosis, from a patient treated with antithyroid drugs. V is TRBV5-5 and J is TRBJ1-2, with a tentative D call TRBD1 (6 bases). CDR3 in amino acids: CASSEQGGGNYGYTF. The CDR3 DNA reads as TGTGCCAGCAGCGAGCAGGGAGGGGGTAACTATGGCTACACCTTC.